The 10 T cell receptor beta chains below come from one sample, sequenced in a study of metastatic and nonmetastatic thyroid tumors. None of the patients had undergone any treatment ahead of thyroid surgery. TCRdb reassembled clones from the PCR reads with MiXCR. This sample has about 59,000 clones, with under 20% found just once. The specimen was blood. Every receptor here comes from a male donor with papillary thyroid cancer or a benign thyroid nodule (not recorded which). Some clones in this sample may be carry-over from other donors' samples.

Points on this clone: A much bigger clone sits one base away, suggesting this may be a read error. The chain recombines TRBV5-5 with TRBJ2-3; D remains unclear. The CDR3 has 14 amino acids. Germline V gene lookup returns CDR1 SGHKS and CDR2 YYEKEE (reference sequence). CDR3 amino acids: CASILESSLDTQYF. The CDR3 DNA follows: TGTGCCAGCATCTTGGAGTCCTCCCTAGATACGCAGTATTTT.

This clone has a single count. This may arise from a read error, as a much more abundant clone is one base away. V usage is TRBV5-6 and J usage is TRBJ2-7, with TRBD1 identical over 9 bases. The CDR3 runs 13 residues. The germline CDR1 and CDR2 sequences are SGHDT and YYEEEE. The V segment lost 6 bases and the J segment 3 bases; nucleotides outside the gene matches: 4. CDR3 protein: CASIPGQGYEQYF. In nucleotides, the CDR3 is TGTGCCAGCATCCCGGGACAGGGCTACGAGCAGTACTTC.

This clone is medium-sized (0.01 to 0.1%) within its sample. The chain is built from TRBV19 and TRBJ1-2, with D uncertain. The CDR3 sequence is 13 residues long. Germline V gene data show CDR1 as LNHDA and CDR2 as SQIVND (reference sequence). V was shortened by 9 bases and J by 3 bases, with 14 bases between the two germline ends. DNA of the CDR3: TGTGCCAGCACCGATGTGGGAGACTATGGCTACACCTTC. Encoded protein: CASTDVGDYGYTF.

This clone was detected many times. This sequence joins TRBV27 and TRBJ1-2, with 11 bases lining up with TRBD1. CDR1 is MNHEY and CDR2 is SMNVEV in the germline V gene (reference sequence). The junction had 8 bases not matched to a gene; V was cut back by 3 bases and J by 8 bases. The CDR3 spans 15 residues. In DNA form, the CDR3 reads TGTGCCAGCAGTTTGATAGGACAGGGGGCGGTCGGCTACACCTTC. Its protein product is CASSLIGQGAVGYTF.

As regards this clone: One end of the junction is discordant with germline, which a read error may explain. The chain has TRBV4-2 and TRBJ2-6; D gene uncertain. The CDR3 sequence is 17 residues long. The germline V gene has CDR1 LGHNA and CDR2 YNFKEQ. CDR3 amino acids: CASSQVGSNSGANVLTF. CDR3 sequence (DNA): TGTGCCAGCAGCCAAGTGGGGTCGAACTCTGGTGCCAACGTCCTGACTTTC.

This clone was observed many times. V gene TRBV3-1 combines with J gene TRBJ2-2; D gene ambiguous. The CDR3 is 14 residues long. CDR1 and CDR2 (germline): LGHDT, YNNKEL (reference sequence). Trimming shortened V by 8 bases and J by 6 bases, and 16 bases separated the two germline ends. CDR3 loop: CASDDGIGAGELFF. CDR3 coding DNA: TGTGCCAGCGACGATGGGATCGGCGCCGGGGAGCTGTTTTTT.

This clone was counted at least ten times. V is TRBV9 and J is TRBJ2-7; D may match TRBD1 or TRBD2 (6 bases each). The CDR3 runs to 13 residues. Germline values: CDR1 SGDLS, CDR2 YYNGEE. Trimming took off 0 bases at V and 5 bases at J, with 9 bases between the two ends. CDR3 in amino acids: CASSVVGGDEQYF. The CDR3 bases are TGTGCCAGCAGCGTAGTGGGGGGCGACGAGCAGTACTTC.

This clone has ten or more counts. The V call is TRBV18, the J call TRBJ2-2; perhaps TRBD1 as D (5 bases). This CDR3 is built from 16 residues. V shed 3 bases and J shed 0 bases, with 11 bases lying between them. Germline CDR1 KGHSH, CDR2 LQKENI. The CDR3 region has the DNA TGTGCCAGCTCACCCCAGGGCGCAGCGAACACCGGGGAGCTGTTTTTT. It translates to CASSPQGAANTGELFF.

This clone occurred many times. The V and J genes are TRBV11-2 and TRBJ1-1; a weak D match, TRBD1 (5 bases). The CDR3 is made up of 15 amino acids. CDR1 is SGHAT, CDR2 FQNNGV, per germline. Deletions cut 5 bases from V and 7 bases from J, with 20 bases between. The CDR3 is CASSPRGLYPDEAFF. In DNA form, the CDR3 reads TGTGCCAGCAGCCCTCGGGGGTTGTATCCAGATGAAGCTTTCTTT. Based on the CDR3 plus reference TRBV11-2 and TRBJ1-1, the full variable domain is EAGVAQSPRYKIIEKRQSVAFWCNPISGHATLYWYQQILGQGPKLLIQFQNNGVVDDSQLPKDRFSAERLKGVDSTLKIQPAKLEDSAVYLCASSPRGLYPDEAFFGQGTRLTVV.

This clone was observed at least ten times. The genes are TRBV19 and TRBJ2-3; D is undetermined. V was trimmed by 4 bases and J by 1 base, leaving 18 bases between them. The CDR3 runs 17 residues. Germline V gives CDR1 LNHDA, CDR2 SQIVND (reference sequence). CDR3 sequence reads: CASSNFRAPDRTDTQYF. The CDR3 DNA reads as TGTGCCAGTAGTAATTTTAGGGCCCCCGATCGCACAGATACGCAGTATTTT.